The next 3 T cell receptor beta chains were all read from a single sample in a study of CD8+CD57+ T cells in acquired aplastic anemia. Genomic DNA provided the template from which TCR beta VDJ and CDR3 profiles were obtained. One entry per CDR3 protein results from TCRdb running MiXCR on the reads. This sample has around 290,000 distinct CDR3 sequences; roughly 61% occur once, and the top ten carry 1.3%. It was patients with CD8+CD57+ cell expansion by flow cytometry who were chosen for sequencing. The material sequenced was sorted CD4+, CD8+, or CD8+CD57+ T cells (not recorded which) from PBMCs. These TCRs come from a human donor with aplastic anemia.

J is TRBJ2-3 and V is TRBV10-3; tentative D call: TRBD1 (5 bases). This CDR3 comprises 15 residues. Per the germline V gene, CDR1 is ENHRY and CDR2 is SYGVKD. Trimming stripped 0 bases from V and 2 bases from J, with 9 bases between. CDR3 in DNA: TGTGCCATCAGTGAGTCGGGCAGGGTCACAGATACGCAGTATTTT. This codes for CAISESGRVTDTQYF.

The rearrangement joins TRBV5-1 to TRBJ2-2; the match to TRBD2 covers 7 bases. The CDR3 runs 15 residues. Germline trimming cut 2 bases from V and 6 bases from J; bases unmatched to any gene: 7. Germline V gene data show CDR1 as SGHRS and CDR2 as YFSETQ. CDR3 loop: CASSLIAGEAGELFF. CDR3 nucleotides: TGCGCCAGCAGCTTAATCGCGGGAGAAGCCGGGGAGCTGTTTTTT.

A single count supports this clonotype. The CDR3 ends on some other residue instead of the conserved phenylalanine or tryptophan, so this is likely a read error. V and J are TRBV9 and TRBJ1-2, with D possibly matching TRBD1 (5 bases). V lost 4 bases and J lost 2, with 12 bases in between. The CDR3 sequence is 14 residues long. Germline lookup yields CDR1 SGDLS and CDR2 YYNGEE. The CDR3 spells CASSQGPQNYGYTL. As DNA, the CDR3 is TGTGCCAGCAGCCAGGGACCGCAGAACTATGGCTACACCCTC.